Listed here are 7 T cell receptor beta chains from one sample, sequenced in a study of cytomegalovirus exposure and HLA in healthy donors. Primers for the PCR totalled 60 Vbeta and 13 Jbeta. Profiled with immunoSEQ multiplex PCR; TCRdb holds only in-frame clones, not every one. The sample contains roughly 130,000 clones, roughly 80% of which appear only once. Material: PBMCs. The receptors originated from a woman aged 50 to 60 in good health and CMV-seropositive.

The chain combines TRBV9 with TRBJ1-5; 8 bases fit TRBD1. Germline assignment: CDR1 SGDLS and CDR2 YYNGEE. V gave up 5 bases and J gave up 7 bases; unmatched junction bases: 8. This CDR3 has 14 residues. The CDR3, as DNA: TGTGCCAGCAGTGAAGGACAGGGCGGACAGCCCCAGCATTTT. Translated, it gives CASSEGQGGQPQHF. The whole variable domain, filled in from reference TRBV9 and TRBJ1-5, reads DSGVTQTPKHLITATGQRVTLRCSPRSGDLSVYWYQQSLDQGLQFLIQYYNGEERAKGNILERFSAQQFPDLHSELNLSSLELGDSALYFCASSEGQGGQPQHFGDGTRLSIL.

The CDR3 is CASSLASGAVTGELFF. CDR3 sequence (DNA): TGTGCCAGCAGCTTGGCTAGCGGGGCGGTCACCGGGGAGCTGTTTTTT. V is TRBV5-8 and J is TRBJ2-2; 9 positions agree with TRBD2. V was clipped by 0 bases and J by 4 bases; unmatched bases: 4. Germline V CDR1 and CDR2: SGHTS, YDEGEE. This CDR3 spans 16 amino acids.

In this sample, this clone turned up a few times. This chain links TRBV7-9 with TRBJ1-1; TRBD1 agrees at 7 bases. The CDR3 has 17 amino acids. V shed 2 bases, J shed 0 bases, and the junction held 9 bases outside the gene matches. The germline V gene has CDR1 SEHNR and CDR2 FQNEAQ (reference sequence). The DNA for the CDR3 is TGTGCCAGCAGCTTACCTCGTACAGGGGACCTGAACACTGAAGCTTTCTTT. Translating it yields CASSLPRTGDLNTEAFF.

This clone was seen a handful of times. The rearrangement joins TRBV18 to TRBJ2-7; 7 positions agree with TRBD2. CDR1 and CDR2 from the germline V gene are KGHSH and LQKENI. The CDR3 totals 14 residues. The J segment lost 2 bases and the V segment lost 5 bases, leaving 6 bases of the junction unmatched. CDR3: CASSDSGLPYEQYF. The CDR3 bases are TGTGCCAGCTCAGACTCGGGACTACCCTACGAGCAGTACTTC.

The V and J genes are TRBV18 and TRBJ2-2, with a possible D match to TRBD2 (5 bases). Germline CDR1 is KGHSH and CDR2 is LQKENI. The CDR3 sequence is 14 residues long. The germline V and J ends were trimmed by 2 bases and 8 bases, with 12 bases remaining between them. The CDR3 spells CASSPEGTSGELFF. For the CDR3, the DNA is TGTGCCAGCTCACCAGAGGGAACCTCTGGGGAGCTGTTTTTT.

This clone has a handful of counts. The chain employs TRBV6-5 and TRBJ1-2; D is ambiguous. The CDR3 totals 13 residues. The germline gives CDR1 MNHEY, CDR2 SVGAGI. V was pared by 4 bases and J by 5 bases, with 11 bases between. CDR3 protein: CASSLRGIYGYTF. The CDR3 nucleotides are TGTGCCAGCAGTTTACGAGGGATATATGGCTACACCTTC.

V usage is TRBV2 and J usage is TRBJ2-5; D unresolved. Germline CDR1 SNHLY, CDR2 FYNNEI. CDR3 length: 12 residues. The V end lost 8 bases, the J end lost 0 bases, and 7 bases lay between the germline ends. The CDR3 protein is CASCEYQETQYF. The CDR3 bases are TGTGCCAGCTGCGAGTACCAAGAGACCCAGTACTTC.